This T cell receptor (beta chain) was identified during a study (dated by TCRdb to 2016 to 2017). Broadly, across the study: The origins of HIV persistence were investigated in individuals who naturally controlled HIV infection.

The library was built by means of 5' RACE. The data were produced on an Illumina HiSeq 2000. TCRdb redid the processing of the public reads, applying fastp at Q25 and MiXCR, and retained in-frame beta chains. Every CDR3 protein is listed once, alongside the most common genes and DNA of its rows. The sample data list about 1,500 distinct CDR3 sequences, and around 8% of these were observed just once. The leading ten clones occupy about a tenth of the sample. According to the germline V gene (reference sequence), CDR1 reads DFQATT and CDR2 reads SNEGSKA. Here V drops 0 bases and J drops 1 base, and the junction holds 3 bases not matched to any gene. The CDR3 covers 15 residues, taking in both the cysteine and the phenylalanine. Left in the record is the CDR3 DNA by itself, 45 bases read in frame from the first base. With regard to this clonotype: Its antigen is currently not known. Nothing much larger sits one base from this clone, and base qualities are not available.

Here the chain combines TRBV20-1 and TRBJ2-3; 8 junctional bases match TRBD2. The sample was central memory T cells from blood PBMCs. This specimen's cell subset or site label, interpreted: central memory CD4+ T cells. The sequence derives from a female donor with HIV. The DNA sequence is TGCAGTGCTAGAGATCTAGCGGGCGGCACAGATACGCAGTATTTT. Protein translation: CSARDLAGGTDTQYF.